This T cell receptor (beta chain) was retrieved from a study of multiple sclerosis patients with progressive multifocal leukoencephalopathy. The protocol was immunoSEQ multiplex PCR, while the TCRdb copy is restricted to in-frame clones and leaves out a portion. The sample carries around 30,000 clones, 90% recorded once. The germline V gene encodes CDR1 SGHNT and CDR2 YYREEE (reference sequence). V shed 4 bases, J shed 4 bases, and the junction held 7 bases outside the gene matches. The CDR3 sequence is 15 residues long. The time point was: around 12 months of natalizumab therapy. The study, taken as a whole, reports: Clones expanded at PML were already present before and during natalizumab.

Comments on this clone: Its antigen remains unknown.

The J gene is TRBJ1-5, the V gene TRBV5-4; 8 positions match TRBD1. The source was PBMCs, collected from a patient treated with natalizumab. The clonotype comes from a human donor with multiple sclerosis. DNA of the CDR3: TGTGCCAGCAGCCCTGACAGGGGATTGAATCAGCCCCAGCATTTT. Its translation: CASSPDRGLNQPQHF.